Shown below are 8 T cell receptor beta chains from a single sample sequenced in a study of blood T cells in healthy people across ages. The second PCR ran roughly 6 to 11 cycles with a sample-barcoded 5' primer and J-beta primers. TCRdb re-called the 5' RACE reads through MiXCR, storing one row per CDR3 protein. This table holds approximately 600,000 distinct CDR3 sequences, roughly three fifths found once. The specimen was blood. The origin of the receptors is a man aged 60-69 years in good health.

The rearrangement uses TRBV27 and TRBJ2-1, with a tentative D call TRBD2 (6 bases). The CDR3 is made up of 15 amino acids. Germline CDR1 is MNHEY and CDR2 is SMNVEV (reference sequence). Trimming removed 6 bases from V and 6 bases from J, with 18 bases in between. This chain's CDR3 is CASSPKAGRSNEQFF. The CDR3 region has the DNA TGTGCCAGCAGCCCTAAAGCGGGCCGATCCAATGAGCAGTTCTTC.

Worth noting for this clonotype: Sequence at one end of the junction differs from germline and may be a read error. This chain connects TRBV7-2 to TRBJ2-3, with D possibly matching TRBD2 (6 bases). Germline V lookup: CDR1 SGHTA, CDR2 FQGNSA. The CDR3 sequence is 18 residues long. CDR3: CARSLGLGGGISTDTQYF. For the CDR3, the DNA is TGTGCCAGAAGCTTAGGATTAGGCGGCGGGATTAGCACAGATACGCAGTATTTT. Full variable domain (missing parts from reference TRBV7-2 and TRBJ2-3): GAGVSQSPSNKVTEKGKDVELRCDPISGHTALYWYRQSLGQGLEFLIYFQGNSAPDKSGLPSDRFSAERTGGSVSTLTIQRTQQEDSAVYLCARSLGLGGGISTDTQYFGPGTRLTVL.

The chain carries TRBV7-2 and TRBJ1-2; D ambiguous. V was trimmed by 2 bases and J by 3 bases, leaving 7 bases between them. Per the germline V gene, CDR1 is SGHTA and CDR2 is FQGNSA. The length of the CDR3 is 13 residues. The chain's CDR3 is CASSLIVYYGYTF. The CDR3 coding sequence is TGTGCCAGCAGCTTAATAGTCTACTATGGCTACACCTTC.

The V call is TRBV20-1, the J call TRBJ2-5; D is uncertain. Germline-derived CDR1 and CDR2 are DFQATT and SNEGSKA (reference sequence). The CDR3 contains 13 residues. V lost 3 bases and J lost 2, with 10 bases in between. CDR3: CSARADEQETQYF. The CDR3 coding sequence is TGCAGTGCTAGGGCGGACGAGCAAGAGACCCAGTACTTC.

The chain combines TRBV7-2 with TRBJ2-3; D call uncertain. Looked up from germline, CDR1 is SGHTA and CDR2 is FQGNSA. The CDR3 runs 12 residues. Trimming cost V 2 bases and J 4 bases, with 4 bases left between them. The CDR3 DNA reads as TGTGCCAGCAGCTTATATGCAGATACGCAGTATTTT. It codes for CASSLYADTQYF.

This clonotype appeared a few times. The chain recombines TRBV12-3 or TRBV12-4 with TRBJ1-2, with TRBD1 identical over 9 bases. The CDR3 has 14 amino acids. V lost 3 bases and J lost 8; bases outside the gene matches: 7. CDR3 bases: TGTGCCAGCAGTTTCGTGGGACAGGGTTGGGGCTACACCTTC. Amino acid sequence: CASSFVGQGWGYTF.

The rearrangement uses TRBV4-1 and TRBJ2-2; 7 nucleotides match TRBD1. The V segment lost 2 bases and the J segment 2 bases; nucleotides outside the gene matches: 5. CDR3 length: 16 amino acids. CDR1 is MGHRA, CDR2 YSYEKL, per germline. This CDR3 is CASSQTRDRNTGELFF. As DNA, the CDR3 is TGCGCCAGCAGCCAAACCCGGGACAGAAACACCGGGGAGCTGTTTTTT.

In its sample, this clonotype was seen a few times. The rearrangement joins TRBV6-2 or TRBV6-3 to TRBJ2-5, with TRBD1 identical over 9 bases. Germline CDR1 MNHEY, CDR2 SVGEGT. The CDR3 loop spans 15 amino acids. The V gene end was trimmed by 7 bases and the J gene end by 10 bases; junction bases not matched to a gene: 16. This CDR3 is CASIYSGRDRVSQYF. The CDR3 nucleotides are TGTGCCAGCATCTACTCTGGCCGGGACAGGGTTAGCCAGTACTTC.